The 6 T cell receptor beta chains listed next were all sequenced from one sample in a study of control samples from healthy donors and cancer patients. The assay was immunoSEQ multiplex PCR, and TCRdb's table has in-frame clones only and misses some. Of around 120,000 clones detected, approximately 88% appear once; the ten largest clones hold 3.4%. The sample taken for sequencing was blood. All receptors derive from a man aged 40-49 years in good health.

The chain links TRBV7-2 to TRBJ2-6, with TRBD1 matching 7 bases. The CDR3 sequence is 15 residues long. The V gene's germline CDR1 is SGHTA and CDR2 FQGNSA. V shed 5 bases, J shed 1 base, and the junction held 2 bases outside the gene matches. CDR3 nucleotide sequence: TGTGCCAGCAGCGGACAGGCTTCTGGGGCCAACGTCCTGACTTTC. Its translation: CASSGQASGANVLTF.

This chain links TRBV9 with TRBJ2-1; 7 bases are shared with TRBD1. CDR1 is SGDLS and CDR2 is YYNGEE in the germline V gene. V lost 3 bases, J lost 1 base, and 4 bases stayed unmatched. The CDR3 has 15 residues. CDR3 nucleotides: TGTGCCAGCAGCGGGGACAGCCTTTCCTACAATGAGCAGTTCTTC. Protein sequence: CASSGDSLSYNEQFF.

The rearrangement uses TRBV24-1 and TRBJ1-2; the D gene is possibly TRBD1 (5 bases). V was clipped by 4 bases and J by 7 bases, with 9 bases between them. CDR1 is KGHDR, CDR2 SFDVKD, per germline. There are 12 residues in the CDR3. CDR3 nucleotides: TGTGCCACCAGTGACCCAGGGTCTGGCTACACCTTC. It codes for CATSDPGSGYTF.

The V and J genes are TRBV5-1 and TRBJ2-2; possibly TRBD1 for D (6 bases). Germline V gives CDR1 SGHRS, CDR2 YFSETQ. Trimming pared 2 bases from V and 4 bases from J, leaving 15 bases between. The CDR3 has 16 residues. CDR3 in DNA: TGCGCCAGCAGCTTAACACAGGGTTTCGGCACCGGGGAGCTGTTTTTT. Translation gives CASSLTQGFGTGELFF.

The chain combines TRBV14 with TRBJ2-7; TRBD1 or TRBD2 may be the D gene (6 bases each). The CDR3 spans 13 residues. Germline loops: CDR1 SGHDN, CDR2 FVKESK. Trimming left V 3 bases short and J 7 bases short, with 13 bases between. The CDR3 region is CASSHGGAKEQYF. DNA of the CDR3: TGTGCCAGCAGCCACGGGGGCGCGAAGGAGCAGTACTTC.

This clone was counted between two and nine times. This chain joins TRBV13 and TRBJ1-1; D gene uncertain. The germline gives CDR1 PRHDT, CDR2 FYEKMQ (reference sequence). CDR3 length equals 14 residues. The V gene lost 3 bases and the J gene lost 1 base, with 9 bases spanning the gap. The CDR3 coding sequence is TGTGCCAGCAGCTTGGACCTGAGGAACACTGAAGCTTTCTTT. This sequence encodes CASSLDLRNTEAFF.